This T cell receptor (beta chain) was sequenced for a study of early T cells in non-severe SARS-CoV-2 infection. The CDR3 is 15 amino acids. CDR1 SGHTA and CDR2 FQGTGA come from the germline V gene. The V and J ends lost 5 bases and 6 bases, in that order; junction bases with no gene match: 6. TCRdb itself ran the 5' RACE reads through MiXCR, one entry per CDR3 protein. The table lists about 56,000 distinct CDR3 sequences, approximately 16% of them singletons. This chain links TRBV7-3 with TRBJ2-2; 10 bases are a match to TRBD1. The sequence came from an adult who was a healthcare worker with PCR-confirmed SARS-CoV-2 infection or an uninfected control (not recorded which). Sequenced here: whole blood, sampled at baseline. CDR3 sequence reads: CASSRDRGGSGELFF. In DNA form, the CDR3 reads TGTGCCAGCAGCCGGGACAGGGGCGGATCCGGGGAGCTGTTTTTT.